This T cell receptor (beta chain) was retrieved from a study of T cell responses to AZD1222 COVID-19 vaccine. Notes on the study in general: Regions 160-218 and 743-854 dominated among vaccine-associated CD4 TCRs spanning spike.

Note on this clone: No antigen is known for it.

Assay used: immunoSEQ multiplex PCR; TCRdb lists only in-frame clones, some missing. The sample yields fewer than 120,000 clones, approximately 90% seen once. Trimming removed 3 bases at V and 3 bases at J, with 14 bases between. Germline CDR1 MNHNS, CDR2 SASEGT. This CDR3 region has 15 residues. The specimen comprised peripheral blood, sampled on day 0 of AZD1222 vaccination. The receptor comes from an adult in good health. The chain combines TRBV6-1 with TRBJ1-1; no clear D. CDR3 in DNA: TGTGCCAGCAGTGATTTCCCGTACCACGACACTGAAGCTTTCTTT. Protein sequence: CASSDFPYHDTEAFF.